This is a list of T cell receptor beta chains from one sample in a study of T cell responses to AZD1222 COVID-19 vaccine. Sequenced by immunoSEQ multiplex PCR; TCRdb stores in-frame clones only, minus some. The sample yields nearly 100,000 clones, about 88% seen once. This specimen was peripheral blood, taken on day 0 of AZD1222 vaccination. The source is an adult in good health. The CDR3 runs from the conserved cysteine through the conserved F or W. Fields, in order: CDR3 protein, CDR3 DNA, V gene, D gene, clone size, J gene. D genes are given only for firm matches. Expanded clones get a size class; other rows say once, few or many, or leave the size out.

CDR3: CASSFKRQGPREQYF
DNA: TGTGCCAGCAGCTTCAAGAGACAGGGGCCGCGCGAGCAGTACTTC
V: TRBV7-9
D: TRBD1
size: -
J: TRBJ2-7

CDR3: CASSGGVGTHTEAFF
DNA: TGTGCCAGCAGCGGGGGGGTCGGGACCCACACTGAAGCTTTCTTT
V: TRBV9
D: -
size: -
J: TRBJ1-1

CDR3: CAWRQTGGREQFF
DNA: TGTGCCTGGAGACAGACGGGGGGGCGGGAGCAGTTCTTC
V: TRBV30
D: TRBD2
size: -
J: TRBJ2-1

CDR3: CASSYLSQGFSNQPQHF
DNA: TGTGCCAGCAGCTATCTCTCACAGGGTTTTAGCAATCAGCCCCAGCATTTT
V: TRBV7-8
D: -
size: -
J: TRBJ1-5

CDR3: CASTDPGRMNTEAFF
DNA: TGTGCCAGTACCGATCCGGGGCGAATGAACACTGAAGCTTTCTTT
V: TRBV19
D: -
size: -
J: TRBJ1-1

CDR3: CASTLGGSGYTF
DNA: TGTGCCAGCACCCTGGGGGGGAGTGGCTACACCTTC
V: TRBV6-6
D: -
size: -
J: TRBJ1-2

CDR3: CSASGGETQYF
DNA: TGCAGTGCTAGCGGGGGGGAGACCCAGTACTTC
V: TRBV20-1
D: TRBD2
size: -
J: TRBJ2-5

CDR3: CASSRTSGPNTEAFF
DNA: TGTGCCAGCAGTCGGACATCAGGACCGAACACTGAAGCTTTCTTT
V: TRBV6-5
D: -
size: -
J: TRBJ1-1

CDR3: CASSVGQGAYEQYF
DNA: TGTGCCAGCAGCGTGGGACAGGGGGCCTACGAGCAGTACTTC
V: TRBV9
D: TRBD1
size: -
J: TRBJ2-7

CDR3: CASSLGTGGAVNSNQPQHF
DNA: TGTGCCAGCAGTTTAGGCACAGGGGGCGCGGTAAATAGCAATCAGCCCCAGCATTTT
V: TRBV28
D: TRBD1
size: -
J: TRBJ1-5

CDR3: CASSNRGLSNQPQHF
DNA: TGTGCCAGCAGTAACAGGGGGCTGAGCAATCAGCCCCAGCATTTT
V: TRBV2
D: TRBD1
size: -
J: TRBJ1-5

CDR3: CASSHTGTGQYF
DNA: TGTGCCAGCAGCCATACCGGGACAGGGCAATACTTC
V: TRBV3-1/TRBV3-2
D: TRBD1
size: -
J: TRBJ2-7

CDR3: CASSIQGYTEAFF
DNA: TGTGCCAGCAGCATTCAGGGGTACACTGAAGCTTTCTTT
V: TRBV11-2
D: -
size: -
J: TRBJ1-1

CDR3: CASSLVISEKLFF
DNA: TGTGCCAGCAGCCTGGTAATCTCAGAAAAACTGTTTTTT
V: TRBV3-1/TRBV3-2
D: -
size: -
J: TRBJ1-4

CDR3: CAISAGQGGTNYGYTF
DNA: TGTGCCATCAGCGCCGGACAGGGGGGAACTAACTATGGCTACACCTTC
V: TRBV10-3
D: TRBD1
size: -
J: TRBJ1-2

CDR3: CASSELRGQYGYTF
DNA: TGTGCCAGCAGTGAATTGCGGGGTCAGTATGGCTACACCTTC
V: TRBV2
D: -
size: -
J: TRBJ1-2

CDR3: CASTFQATWTGANNSPLHF
DNA: TGTGCCAGCACCTTTCAGGCTACCTGGACAGGGGCAAACAATTCACCCCTCCACTTT
V: TRBV7-2
D: TRBD1
size: -
J: TRBJ1-6

CDR3: CASSLTGTEAFF
DNA: TGTGCCAGCAGTTTGACAGGCACTGAAGCTTTCTTT
V: TRBV12-3/TRBV12-4
D: -
size: -
J: TRBJ1-1

CDR3: CASSPGLQSPLHF
DNA: TGCGCCAGCAGTCCGGGGCTTCAATCTCCCCTCCACTTT
V: TRBV10-1
D: -
size: once
J: TRBJ1-6

CDR3: CAFTATTNEKLFF
DNA: TGTGCCTTTACAGCGACAACTAATGAAAAACTGTTTTTT
V: TRBV30
D: -
size: -
J: TRBJ1-4

CDR3: CASSEEGLGGYTF
DNA: TGTGCCAGCAGTGAGGAGGGTTTGGGTGGCTACACCTTC
V: TRBV2
D: -
size: -
J: TRBJ1-2

CDR3: CASRQPGYYNSPLHF
DNA: TGTGCCAGCAGGCAACCGGGTTATTATAATTCACCCCTCCACTTT
V: TRBV27
D: -
size: once
J: TRBJ1-6

CDR3: CASSYSIGYAEQYF
DNA: TGTGCCAGCAGTTACTCGATCGGGTACGCCGAGCAGTACTTC
V: TRBV6-5
D: -
size: -
J: TRBJ2-7

CDR3: CASSQDPQGSQPQHF
DNA: TGTGCCAGCAGCCAAGATCCGCAGGGTAGCCAGCCCCAGCATTTT
V: TRBV4-2
D: -
size: -
J: TRBJ1-5

CDR3: CASSKGLQETQYF
DNA: TGCGCCAGCAGCAAAGGACTACAAGAGACCCAGTACTTC
V: TRBV5-1
D: -
size: -
J: TRBJ2-5

CDR3: CASSEGGAGRGYTF
DNA: TGTGCCAGCAGTGAAGGTGGCGCAGGGAGAGGCTACACCTTC
V: TRBV2
D: -
size: -
J: TRBJ1-2

CDR3: CASSARDKGSPLHF
DNA: TGTGCCAGCAGCGCCCGGGACAAAGGTTCACCCCTCCACTTT
V: TRBV13
D: -
size: -
J: TRBJ1-6

CDR3: CASRRYYEQYF
DNA: TGTGCCAGCAGACGGTACTACGAGCAGTACTTC
V: TRBV6-5
D: -
size: -
J: TRBJ2-7

CDR3: CASSQSSAPGKTQYF
DNA: TGCGCCAGCAGCCAGTCTAGCGCCCCAGGGAAGACCCAGTACTTC
V: TRBV4-3
D: -
size: few
J: TRBJ2-5

CDR3: CASSQRRYGRETQYF
DNA: TGTGCCAGCAGCCAACGGAGATACGGGCGGGAGACCCAGTACTTC
V: TRBV3-1/TRBV3-2
D: -
size: -
J: TRBJ2-5

CDR3: CASVADRQANTGELFF
DNA: TGTGCCAGCGTAGCCGACCGACAGGCGAACACCGGGGAGCTGTTTTTT
V: TRBV2
D: -
size: -
J: TRBJ2-2

CDR3: CASSPKGIMDNEQFF
DNA: TGTGCCAGCTCACCAAAGGGGATAATGGACAATGAGCAGTTCTTC
V: TRBV18
D: -
size: once
J: TRBJ2-1

CDR3: CASSVSAGTSNHNEQFF
DNA: TGTGCCAGCAGCGTTTCCGCCGGGACTAGTAACCACAATGAGCAGTTCTTC
V: TRBV11-2
D: TRBD2
size: -
J: TRBJ2-1

CDR3: CASSFGARGYEQFF
DNA: TGTGCCAGCAGCTTTGGGGCGAGGGGGTATGAGCAGTTCTTC
V: TRBV11-1
D: -
size: -
J: TRBJ2-1

CDR3: CASSVTGVNTEAFF
DNA: TGTGCCAGCAGCGTGACAGGAGTGAACACTGAAGCTTTCTTT
V: TRBV13
D: -
size: -
J: TRBJ1-1

CDR3: CASSNERGDYNEQFF
DNA: TGTGCCAGCTCCAACGAGCGGGGGGACTACAATGAGCAGTTCTTC
V: TRBV18
D: TRBD2
size: -
J: TRBJ2-1

CDR3: CASSLVGLTGQGNEQFF
DNA: TGCGCCAGCAGCTTGGTAGGTCTTACGGGACAGGGCAATGAGCAGTTCTTC
V: TRBV5-1
D: TRBD1
size: -
J: TRBJ2-1

CDR3: CARGTRGRVPEAFF
DNA: TGTGCCAGGGGGACGAGGGGGCGCGTGCCTGAAGCTTTCTTT
V: TRBV3-1/TRBV3-2
D: TRBD1
size: -
J: TRBJ1-1

CDR3: CASPYNQPQHF
DNA: TGTGCCAGCCCCTACAATCAGCCCCAGCATTTT
V: TRBV27
D: -
size: once
J: TRBJ1-5

CDR3: CASSFYTGGTEAFF
DNA: TGCGCCAGCAGCTTCTATACAGGGGGTACTGAAGCTTTCTTT
V: TRBV5-1
D: TRBD1
size: -
J: TRBJ1-1